This T cell receptor (beta chain) was sequenced in a study of blood T cells in healthy people across ages (dated by TCRdb to the mid-2010s). Regarding the study in general: Template switching captured roughly one uniquely barcoded TCR beta cDNA molecule per two T cells in model experiments. The donors were split into four age groups: young (average 16 years), middle-aged (more than 35), aged (about 56) and long-lived (about 82). Age-related changes in TCR beta repertoire diversity were measured in the study by deep sequencing normalized with unique cDNA molecular identifiers. The study analyzed two additional independent replicas of 1 million unique cDNA reads from the same blood draw for two donors, one aged 18 to 29 and one aged 80 or older. What the study reported, not specific to this receptor: Estimates of total diversity based on one million sequenced T cells were considered lower bounds and underestimates. A strong correlation was found between observed TCR beta diversity and the percentage of naive T cells measured by flow cytometry. As age increased, observed TCR beta diversity per million T cells dropped in a roughly linear way, and a significant reduction was already evident by age about 40. Compared with the aged group, more naive CD4+ T cells, fewer expanded clones and increased TCR diversity were shown by the long-lived group, suggesting age selection. Donor CMV infection status was unknown, potentially confounding age-related changes in expanded clonotypes. Bulk unsorted PBMC profiling prevented conclusive comparison of naive and antigen-experienced compartments.

From the germline V gene, CDR1 is MNHEY and CDR2 is SVGEGT. Including the terminal cysteine and phenylalanine, the CDR3 comprises 13 residues. Only the CDR3 part of the read is kept: 39 bases, read in frame from the first base. V is pared back by 0 bases and J by 4 bases, with 6 bases lying between the germline termini. This clonotype was seen a few times. The specificity of this receptor is unknown. Per-nucleotide qualities are absent, and no much larger clonotype sits a single base away. The roughly 39 donors, aged about 6 to 95 years, were systemically healthy Caucasian individuals from Russia. Each donor gave about 9.7 milliliters of peripheral blood, drawn into EDTA-treated Vacutainer tubes. Ficoll-Paque density-gradient centrifugation was used to isolate PBMCs, with at least 6.5 million per sample. Total RNA, at least 5 micrograms per sample, was extracted from PBMCs with Trizol reagent. Naive CD45RAhigh/CD27high T cell percentages were measured by flow cytometry on a PBMC aliquot from every donor.

Libraries were constructed by 5' RACE. TCRdb lists the instrument as Illumina HiSeq 2500. A second PCR of about 6 to 12 cycles was run with a J-beta primer mix and a sample-barcoded 5' primer. A template-switch 5' adaptor carrying 12 random nucleotides introduced a unique molecular identifier onto each TCR beta cDNA molecule. At least 2.5 million CDR3-containing paired-end reads were obtained from each sample. All of the RNA was converted into first-strand cDNA using the Mint cDNA synthesis kit, with a TRBC-specific oligonucleotide serving as the primer. Following uracil-DNA glycosylase treatment, all cDNA underwent a first 18-cycle PCR with the universal primers M1SS and BC2_uni_R. Per the original workflow: Normalization of each sample was performed by random selection of 1 million high-quality reads, each carrying a distinct molecular identifier. Reads with shared molecular identifiers were discarded instead of being binned into consensus sequences. MiTCR, run with a Q25 quality threshold and the strictest error-elimination algorithm, handled CDR3 identification, clonotype clustering and error correction. A nonparametric unseen species model with Euler transformation was used to estimate lower-bound total TCR beta diversity. The raw public data were reprocessed by TCRdb itself: fastp quality trimming at Q25, MiXCR clonotype calling, in-frame beta chains only. Each entry is one CDR3 protein sequence, shown with its most common DNA and genes. The V and J calls and clone size are TCRdb's, not the authors'. In all, the sample holds roughly 1,100,000 distinct CDR3 sequences, and 25% of those were seen once. The ten top clones hold approximately 0.71% of the sample.

These data also featured in a second study, about T cells of mothers and their children. Looking at the second paper: Donors were nine systemically healthy Caucasian individuals: three mothers and their six children. cDNA synthesis consumed the entire amount of extracted RNA, loaded at around 1.5 ug RNA in each 15 ul reaction. Sample barcodes and 2-4 random nucleotides were added via the M1S primer in the second PCR. Over 9.5 million TCR beta CDR3 reads were obtained for each mother, and 2.5 million to 3 million reads were obtained for each child. Thymic selection shapes the output of TCR recombination in a similar way in related and unrelated pairs, and inherited differences have a minor effect. Related mother-child pairs always showed normalized repertoire overlap that was slightly higher than in unrelated mother-child pairs, though the difference was never significant. No persistent microchimeric T cell clones were detected, at a sensitivity of approximately 100 clones per million clonotypes. The study used deep NGS to compare TCR beta repertoires of mothers and children, seeking features distinguishing related mother-child pairs from unrelated individuals. On average, the children were around 11 +/- 4 years old, while the mothers were about 37 +/- 4 years old. After adapters were ligated using NEBNext reagents, the libraries underwent 100+100 nt paired-end sequencing on an Illumina HiSeq 2000. Mother and child libraries were prepared a month apart and sequenced in separate runs to prevent cross-contamination. Each donor had between roughly 450,000 and 2,300,000 distinct TCR beta clonotypes identified. Naive TCR beta clonotypes were estimated from low-frequency clonotypes matched to each donor's FACS-determined naive share, without sorting.

This TCR was recovered from a girl aged 2-10 years in good health. What was sequenced was blood. The rearrangement joined TRBV6-2 or TRBV6-3 to TRBJ1-2; too little of a D gene remains to name it. The CDR3 region: CASSYSGLYGYTF. In nucleotides, the sequence is TGTGCCAGCAGTTACTCCGGGCTCTATGGCTACACCTTC.